The 10 T cell receptor beta chains below all came from one sample that was sequenced in a study of T cell repertoires in cytomegalovirus infection (dated by TCRdb to the late 2010s). Interpreted using the paper, the treatment or condition label stands for: in vitro stimulation with specific CMV peptide epitopes to enrich CMV-specific T cells. The reads were generated on an Illumina HiSeq 1500. TCRdb trimmed the raw reads at Q25, called clones with MiXCR and kept productive beta chains. For every CDR3 protein sequence, its rows merge into one entry that carries the most common genes and DNA. The sample yields roughly 350,000 distinct CDR3 sequences; about 34% were counted once. Less than 15% of the sample rests with the top ten. These TCRs are of unknown antigen specificity. The sequenced sample was cultured PBMCs, obtained from culture after CMV antigen stimulation. These receptors were taken from a human donor in good health (CMV status not recorded). Some clones in this sample may be carry-over from other donors' samples.

The chain recombines TRBV12-3 or TRBV12-4 with TRBJ2-5; D is perhaps TRBD1 (6 bases). CDR3 length: 13 residues. Trimming cost V 5 bases and J 5 bases, with 12 bases left between them. The DNA of the CDR3 is TGTGCCAGCAGTCTACAGGGTCTGGAGACCCAGTACTTC. As protein: CASSLQGLETQYF.

This clonotype has only a few counts. The chain couples TRBV7-6 to TRBJ2-2, with 11 bases lining up with TRBD2. The CDR3 runs 17 residues. Trimming at V came to 4 bases and at J to 3 bases, leaving 7 bases not matched to a gene. The germline gives CDR1 SGHVS, CDR2 FNYEAQ. The CDR3, as DNA: TGTGCCAGCAGCTCTCATCCGGGACTAGCGGACACCGGGGAGCTGTTTTTT. Its protein is CASSSHPGLADTGELFF.

This clonotype has a count of ten or more. The rearrangement uses TRBV7-6 and TRBJ2-1; D unclear. This CDR3 spans 17 amino acids. V lost 1 base to trimming and J lost 0 bases, with 13 bases between them. Germline V gene lookup returns CDR1 SGHVS and CDR2 FNYEAQ. The CDR3 bases are TGTGCCAGCAGCTTAGAGTTGAGGCCTAGCTCCTACAATGAGCAGTTCTTC. Protein: CASSLELRPSSYNEQFF.

The chain carries TRBV6-8 and TRBJ1-2; 8 bases are shared with TRBD1. CDR3 size: 13 residues. The germline V gene has CDR1 MNHGY and CDR2 SAAAGT. V lost 5 bases to trimming and J lost 5 bases; unmatched junction nucleotides: 4. The CDR3, as DNA: TGTGCCAGCAGTAGAAGACAGGGGTATGGCTACACCTTC. This sequence encodes CASSRRQGYGYTF.

The genes are TRBV27 and TRBJ2-1; D ambiguous. Germline V gene lookup returns CDR1 MNHEY and CDR2 SMNVEV (reference sequence). V lost 5 bases to trimming and J lost 2 bases, with 7 bases between them. The CDR3 is 13 residues long. The CDR3, as DNA: TGTGCCAGCAGTCTTAACACCTACAATGAGCAGTTCTTC. Its protein is CASSLNTYNEQFF.

The chain employs TRBV19 and TRBJ2-1, with D possibly matching TRBD2 (6 bases). This CDR3 has 15 residues. Trimming took 2 bases from V and 2 from J, leaving 10 bases between them. The germline gives CDR1 LNHDA, CDR2 SQIVND (reference sequence). CDR3 region: CASSISAGPYNEQFF. The CDR3, as DNA: TGTGCCAGTAGTATATCTGCGGGGCCCTACAATGAGCAGTTCTTC.

This chain joins TRBV4-3 and TRBJ2-3; D possibly matches TRBD1 or TRBD2 (5 bases each). Trimming cost V 0 bases and J 4 bases, with 8 bases left between them. The CDR3 totals 14 residues. Germline CDR1 is LGHNA and CDR2 is YSLEER. The CDR3 protein is CASSQDEGPDTQYF. CDR3 nucleotides: TGCGCCAGCAGCCAAGACGAGGGACCAGATACGCAGTATTTT.

CDR3 coding DNA: TGTGCCAGCCTACCGACTAGGACAGATACGCAGTATTTT. It is translated as CASLPTRTDTQYF. The chain employs TRBV12-3 or TRBV12-4 and TRBJ2-3; weak D call: TRBD2 (6 bases). The germline V and J ends were trimmed by 8 bases and 3 bases, with 12 bases remaining between them. The CDR3 has 13 amino acids.

The chain links TRBV7-2 to TRBJ2-7; D not resolved. Germline CDR1 SGHTA, CDR2 FQGNSA. The V end was cut by 5 bases, the J end by 0 bases, with 14 bases between. The CDR3 is 15 residues long. The DNA of the CDR3 is TGTGCCAGCAGCGAAAGAGGTGGAAGCTCCTACGAGCAGTACTTC. Translating gives CASSERGGSSYEQYF.

This clonotype occurred a few times. This chain joins TRBV7-2 and TRBJ1-5, with D unresolved. Deletions cut 0 bases from V and 11 bases from J, with 14 bases between. The germline gives CDR1 SGHTA, CDR2 FQGNSA. The CDR3 is made up of 14 amino acids. CDR3 nucleotides: TGTGCCAGCAGCTTAGCGCTGGGGATCGCGACCCAGCATTTT. This encodes CASSLALGIATQHF.